Shown below are 22 T cell receptor beta chains from a single sample sequenced in a study of T cells in Graves' hyperthyroidism and ophthalmopathy. TCR beta CDR3 region amplification was performed from RNA transcripts. During a first-round RT-PCR of the TCR CDR3, the HTBI primer set was used. MiXCR, run by TCRdb on the multiplex PCR reads, gives a single entry per CDR3 protein. The table includes approximately 370,000 distinct CDR3 sequences, under 15% detected once. Material for sequencing was blood. All receptors come from a woman in her twenties or thirties with Graves' hyperthyroidism.

This clonotype came up a few times. This chain joins TRBV7-9 and TRBJ2-2; no clear D gene. The CDR3 length is 15 residues. The germline CDR1 and CDR2 sequences are SEHNR and FQNEAQ (reference sequence). Trimming cost V 1 base and J 4 bases, with 10 bases left between them. CDR3: CASSLDSRLTGELFF. The CDR3 DNA sequence: TGTGCCAGCAGCTTAGACTCCCGGCTCACCGGGGAGCTGTTTTTT.

This clonotype was seen ten or more times. The chain links TRBV11-2 to TRBJ2-5; a weak D match, TRBD1 (8 bases). The ends were cut back, 5 bases at V and 4 bases at J, with 14 bases in the middle. This CDR3 spans 14 amino acids. From germline, CDR1 is SGHAT and CDR2 FQNNGV. CDR3 sequence: CASSNRGGGETQYF. The DNA for the CDR3 is TGTGCCAGCAGCAACAGGGGGGGCGGAGAGACCCAGTACTTC.

This clonotype showed up many times. The rearrangement uses TRBV12-3 or TRBV12-4 and TRBJ2-3; D unclear. The CDR3 covers 16 residues. The V end was cut by 5 bases, the J end by 2 bases, with 17 bases between. The CDR3 DNA is TGTGCCAGCAGTCCCTCCCCCGTCACCCTCACAGATACGCAGTATTTT. It specifies CASSPSPVTLTDTQYF.

This clonotype was seen repeatedly, ten times or more. The V and J genes are TRBV27 and TRBJ2-3, with 8 bases matching TRBD1. Looked up from germline, CDR1 is MNHEY and CDR2 is SMNVEV (reference sequence). This CDR3 has 16 residues. The V gene end was trimmed by 0 bases and the J gene end by 5 bases; junction bases not matched to a gene: 7. In DNA form, the CDR3 reads TGTGCCAGCAGTTTATCTGCAGGGGGCGCCAGAGATACGCAGTATTTT. This encodes CASSLSAGGARDTQYF.

This clonotype was observed at least ten times. The chain combines TRBV28 with TRBJ1-2, with TRBD1 matching 7 bases. There are 12 residues in the CDR3. The V and J ends lost 9 bases and 7 bases, in that order; junction bases with no gene match: 8. Germline CDR1 MDHEN, CDR2 SYDVKM. The CDR3 sequence: CASGQVSGGYTF. CDR3 coding DNA: TGTGCCAGTGGACAGGTGTCGGGTGGCTACACCTTC.

This clonotype has at least ten counts. V gene TRBV5-5 combines with J gene TRBJ1-1; no reliable D call. CDR1 and CDR2 (germline): SGHKS, YYEKEE (reference sequence). The CDR3 length is 13 residues. With 1 base removed from V and 0 bases from J, the gap between germline ends came to 4 bases. CDR3: CASSLSVNTEAFF. CDR3 sequence (DNA): TGTGCCAGCAGCTTGTCAGTGAACACTGAAGCTTTCTTT. The full variable domain, with the rest looked up from reference TRBV5-5 and TRBJ1-1, is DAGVTQSPTHLIKTRGQQVTLRCSPISGHKSVSWYQQVLGQGPQFIFQYYEKEERGRGNFPDRFSARQFPNYSSELNVNALLLGDSALYLCASSLSVNTEAFFGQGTRLTVV.

The genes are TRBV20-1 and TRBJ2-7; maybe TRBD2 (6 bases). Germline V CDR1 and CDR2: DFQATT, SNEGSKA (reference sequence). This CDR3 comprises 13 residues. The V end lost 4 bases, the J end lost 0 bases, and 10 bases lay between the germline ends. The CDR3 DNA follows: TGCAGTGCTACGGGGGAGGACTCCTACGAGCAGTACTTC. It is translated as CSATGEDSYEQYF.

The table lists this clonotype with a few counts. The rearrangement uses TRBV29-1 and TRBJ2-1, with TRBD2 matching 12 bases. The junction had 4 bases not matched to a gene; V was cut back by 4 bases and J by 0 bases. The germline V gene encodes CDR1 SQVTM and CDR2 ANQGSEA. The CDR3 consists of 16 residues. The CDR3 loop is CSVGGLAGLSYNEQFF. CDR3 coding DNA: TGCAGCGTTGGTGGACTAGCGGGACTCTCCTACAATGAGCAGTTCTTC.

The sample holds many counts of this clonotype. This sequence joins TRBV10-3 and TRBJ2-1; D may be TRBD1 (6 bases). The CDR3 covers 14 residues. Between the trimmed V and J ends, which lost 7 bases and 6 bases, there was a span of 16 bases. Per germline, CDR1 ENHRY and CDR2 SYGVKD. This CDR3 reads CAITRAGVGNEQFF. As DNA, the CDR3 is TGTGCCATCACCCGGGCAGGGGTAGGCAATGAGCAGTTCTTC.

This clonotype has ten or more counts. The chain recombines TRBV2 with TRBJ1-2, with a weak D call TRBD1 (5 bases). The CDR3 runs 14 residues. Trimming stripped 7 bases from V and 2 bases from J, with 14 bases between. The germline CDR1 and CDR2 sequences are SNHLY and FYNNEI. The CDR3 reads CASKTGTTNYGYTF. The CDR3 nucleotides read TGTGCCAGCAAAACCGGGACTACCAACTATGGCTACACCTTC.

The rearrangement links TRBV7-2 to TRBJ1-6; 9 nucleotides agree with TRBD1. Germline-derived CDR1 and CDR2 are SGHTA and FQGNSA. The V gene end was trimmed by 5 bases and the J gene end by 6 bases; junction bases not matched to a gene: 8. CDR3 size: 16 residues. In DNA form, the CDR3 reads TGTGCCAGCAGCCTCCTAACGACAGGGGGTAATTCACCCCTCCACTTT. Protein sequence: CASSLLTTGGNSPLHF.

The chain combines TRBV10-3 with TRBJ1-4; D is undetermined. V was shortened by 4 bases and J by 5 bases, with 5 bases between the two germline ends. This CDR3 spans 12 amino acids. CDR1 is ENHRY, CDR2 SYGVKD, per germline. Here the CDR3 reads CAISAQNEKLFF. In nucleotides, the CDR3 is TGTGCCATCAGTGCCCAGAATGAAAAACTGTTTTTT.

The chain couples TRBV5-4 to TRBJ2-5, with 9 positions matching TRBD2. From germline, CDR1 is SGHNT and CDR2 YYREEE (reference sequence). After removal of 4 bases from V and 0 bases from J, the junction contained 7 bases not matched to a gene. CDR3 length: 16 amino acids. Here the CDR3 reads CASSLGVAGDQETQYF. CDR3 sequence (DNA): TGTGCCAGCAGCCTCGGGGTAGCGGGGGACCAAGAGACCCAGTACTTC. The whole variable domain, remainder taken from reference TRBV5-4 and TRBJ2-5, is ETGVTQSPTHLIKTRGQQVTLRCSSQSGHNTVSWYQQALGQGPQFIFQYYREEENGRGNFPPRFSGLQFPNYSSELNVNALELDDSALYLCASSLGVAGDQETQYFGPGTRLLVL.

This clonotype was observed a few times. The rearrangement uses TRBV4-1 and TRBJ2-1; D is ambiguous. This CDR3 contains 16 residues. The germline V gene has CDR1 MGHRA and CDR2 YSYEKL. V was cut by 1 base and J by 1 base, with 11 bases left in between. As DNA, the CDR3 is TGCGCCAGCAGCCAAGCAGAAGCGAAGTCCTACAATGAGCAGTTCTTC. Protein product: CASSQAEAKSYNEQFF.

This clonotype showed up many times. V and J are TRBV3-1 and TRBJ2-1; 7 bases are a match to TRBD1. The germline gives CDR1 LGHDT, CDR2 YNNKEL (reference sequence). V was clipped by 5 bases and J by 3 bases; unmatched bases: 7. CDR3 length: 15 amino acids. The CDR3 region is CASSSTPGGYNEQFF. CDR3 sequence (DNA): TGTGCCAGCAGCTCCACCCCAGGGGGCTACAATGAGCAGTTCTTC.

In its sample, this clonotype was seen many times. The chain links TRBV20-1 to TRBJ2-1, with no clear D. Germline CDR1 and CDR2: DFQATT and SNEGSKA (reference sequence). This CDR3 comprises 15 residues. The germline V and J ends were trimmed by 1 base and 5 bases, with 15 bases remaining between them. Here the CDR3 reads CSARVLRYSNNEQFF. DNA for the CDR3: TGCAGTGCTAGAGTCCTACGGTACAGTAACAATGAGCAGTTCTTC.

This sequence joins TRBV6-5 and TRBJ1-1; D ambiguous. Per the germline V gene, CDR1 is MNHEY and CDR2 is SVGAGI. CDR3 size: 14 residues. V was clipped by 2 bases and J by 3 bases, with 10 bases between them. The CDR3 nucleotides are TGTGCCAGCAGTTACGGGCAGGCGGACACTGAAGCTTTCTTT. It yields the protein CASSYGQADTEAFF.

This clonotype occurred many times. The chain links TRBV7-3 to TRBJ2-3, with 8 bases aligning to TRBD1. V gave up 2 bases and J gave up 2 bases; unmatched junction bases: 3. Germline CDR1 and CDR2: SGHTA and FQGTGA. The CDR3 sequence is 15 residues long. This chain's CDR3 is CASSLGQGFTDTQYF. The CDR3 DNA sequence: TGTGCCAGCAGCTTAGGACAGGGCTTCACAGATACGCAGTATTTT.

This chain links TRBV24-1 with TRBJ1-5; D uncertain. Per the germline V gene, CDR1 is KGHDR and CDR2 is SFDVKD. V was shortened by 0 bases and J by 0 bases, with 8 bases between the two germline ends. The CDR3 length is 16 residues. The CDR3 is CATSDLGSDSNQPQHF. The CDR3 bases are TGTGCCACCAGTGATTTGGGTAGCGATAGCAATCAGCCCCAGCATTTT.

This clonotype occurred many times. The chain uses TRBV12-3 or TRBV12-4 and TRBJ2-1; 10 bases agree with TRBD2. The CDR3 covers 16 residues. The V and J ends lost 6 bases and 0 bases, in that order; junction bases with no gene match: 5. The CDR3 bases are TGTGCCAGCAGACTAGCGGGGCAGGCCTCCTACAATGAGCAGTTCTTC. Translation gives CASRLAGQASYNEQFF.

In this sample, this clonotype turned up a few times. The V gene is TRBV20-1, the J gene TRBJ1-1; 11 bases fit TRBD1. The germline V gene has CDR1 DFQATT and CDR2 SNEGSKA (reference sequence). V lost 6 bases to trimming and J lost 7 bases; unmatched junction nucleotides: 7. This CDR3 has 13 residues. The CDR3 bases are TGCAGTGCATCGGACAGGGGGCTCCATGAAGCTTTCTTT. This sequence encodes CSASDRGLHEAFF.

The gene calls are TRBV5-1 and TRBJ2-5, with 7 bases lining up with TRBD2. This CDR3 is built from 14 residues. The V gene's germline CDR1 is SGHRS and CDR2 YFSETQ. The V segment lost 10 bases and the J segment 1 base; nucleotides outside the gene matches: 10. CDR3 residues: CAAREGSSQETQYF. CDR3 nucleotide sequence: TGCGCCGCTAGGGAGGGCTCGAGCCAAGAGACCCAGTACTTC.